These T cell receptor beta chains were read from a single sample in a study of neurological immune-mediated disorders. TCRdb reanalysed the 5' RACE reads using MiXCR and keeps one entry per CDR3 protein. The top ten clones hold approximately 2.2% of a sample with approximately 40,000 distinct CDR3 sequences, 3% to 4% of them seen once. Specimen: PBMCs. The receptors shown here come from a man under 40 with multiple sclerosis. Both conserved end residues are part of each CDR3. D genes are given only for firm matches. Rows may omit the clone size; those that give it use once, few, many or a size class.

D: -; V: TRBV20-1; size: medium-sized; J: TRBJ1-4; CDR3: CSARDARGTANEKLFF; DNA: TGCAGTGCTAGAGATGCCAGGGGAACGGCTAATGAAAAACTGTTTTTT
D: -; V: TRBV14; size: many; J: TRBJ1-2; CDR3: CASSRNTGYYGYTF; DNA: TGTGCCAGCAGCCGAAACACAGGGTACTATGGCTACACCTTC
D: -; V: TRBV7-9; size: many; J: TRBJ1-2; CDR3: CASSRAGNYGYTF; DNA: TGTGCCAGCAGCCGTGCAGGAAACTATGGCTACACCTTC
D: -; V: TRBV5-1; size: many; J: TRBJ2-3; CDR3: CASSLGFRSPDTQYF; DNA: TGCGCCAGCAGCTTGGGCTTTCGTAGCCCAGATACGCAGTATTTT
D: -; V: TRBV12-3/TRBV12-4; size: many; J: TRBJ2-7; CDR3: CASTTGINYEQYF; DNA: TGTGCCAGCACCACAGGGATAAACTACGAGCAGTACTTC
D: TRBD1; V: TRBV10-3; size: many; J: TRBJ1-2; CDR3: CAISGTGGDGYTF; DNA: TGTGCCATCAGTGGCACAGGGGGAGATGGCTACACCTTC
D: -; V: TRBV29-1; size: many; J: TRBJ1-4; CDR3: CSADSGEKLFF; DNA: TGCAGCGCCGACAGTGGTGAAAAACTGTTTTTT
D: -; V: TRBV20-1; size: -; J: TRBJ2-1; CDR3: CSASDEGNEQFF; DNA: TGCAGTGCTTCTGACGAAGGCAATGAGCAGTTCTTC
D: -; V: TRBV20-1; size: many; J: TRBJ1-1; CDR3: CSATQGGPNEAFF; DNA: TGCAGTGCTACCCAAGGGGGACCCAATGAAGCTTTCTTT
D: -; V: TRBV6-5; size: many; J: TRBJ2-3; CDR3: CASSLQGQSTDTQYF; DNA: TGTGCCAGCAGTCTACAGGGTCAAAGCACAGATACGCAGTATTTT
D: -; V: TRBV7-2; size: -; J: TRBJ1-6; CDR3: CASNLGNSPLHF; DNA: TGTGCCAGCAACCTAGGGAATTCACCCCTCCACTTT
D: TRBD1; V: TRBV2; size: many; J: TRBJ1-6; CDR3: CASSLVSGQGGSPLNF; DNA: TGTGCCAGCTCCCTCGTATCGGGACAGGGAGGTTCACCCCTCAACTTT
D: -; V: TRBV9; size: many; J: TRBJ1-2; CDR3: CASSRVDGYTF; DNA: TGTGCCAGCAGTCGGGTGGATGGCTACACCTTC
D: TRBD1; V: TRBV5-6; size: many; J: TRBJ2-4; CDR3: CASSIVQGVNIQYF; DNA: TGTGCCAGCAGCATCGTACAGGGGGTGAACATTCAGTACTTC
D: TRBD1; V: TRBV10-3; size: many; J: TRBJ1-1; CDR3: CAATPDRAPEAFF; DNA: TGTGCCGCCACGCCGGACAGGGCCCCTGAAGCTTTCTTT
D: -; V: TRBV6-5; size: many; J: TRBJ2-2; CDR3: CASSYRSASSPGELFF; DNA: TGTGCCAGCAGTTACCGTTCTGCTAGCTCCCCCGGGGAGCTGTTTTTT
D: -; V: TRBV5-4; size: many; J: TRBJ2-3; CDR3: CASSLDTDTQYF; DNA: TGTGCCAGCAGCTTGGACACAGATACGCAGTATTTT
D: -; V: TRBV7-8; size: few; J: TRBJ1-5; CDR3: CASSLYSADRLNQPQHF; DNA: TGTGCCAGCAGCTTATATTCAGCAGACCGCCTCAATCAGCCCCAGCATTTT
D: -; V: TRBV6-5; size: few; J: TRBJ1-2; CDR3: CASSYSSRSYGYTF; DNA: TGTGCCAGCAGTTACTCGAGCAGAAGCTATGGCTACACCTTC
D: TRBD1; V: TRBV7-2; size: many; J: TRBJ2-1; CDR3: CASSVGTGGYNEQFF; DNA: TGTGCCAGCAGCGTCGGGACAGGGGGCTACAATGAGCAGTTCTTC
D: -; V: TRBV7-6; size: many; J: TRBJ2-3; CDR3: CASSFSTDTQYF; DNA: TGTGCCAGCAGCTTTAGCACAGATACGCAGTATTTT
D: -; V: TRBV6-5; size: many; J: TRBJ1-1; CDR3: CASRRTQNTEAFF; DNA: TGTGCCAGCAGGAGGACACAGAACACTGAAGCTTTCTTT
D: -; V: TRBV7-2; size: few; J: TRBJ1-1; CDR3: CASSLVQANTEAFF; DNA: TGTGCCAGCAGCTTAGTCCAGGCTAACACTGAAGCTTTCTTT
D: TRBD2; V: TRBV7-8; size: many; J: TRBJ2-1; CDR3: CASSLAGGYNEQFF; DNA: TGTGCCAGCAGCCTAGCGGGGGGGTACAATGAGCAGTTCTTC
D: -; V: TRBV12-3/TRBV12-4; size: -; J: TRBJ1-1; CDR3: CASSLMMEGAEAFF; DNA: TGTGCCAGCAGTCTTATGATGGAGGGGGCTGAAGCTTTCTTT
D: TRBD1; V: TRBV7-2; size: many; J: TRBJ2-7; CDR3: CASSDRGSSYEQYF; DNA: TGTGCCAGCAGCGACAGGGGCAGCTCCTACGAGCAGTACTTC
D: -; V: TRBV5-1; size: many; J: TRBJ2-3; CDR3: CASSLERGPDTQYF; DNA: TGCGCCAGCAGCTTGGAAAGGGGCCCAGATACGCAGTATTTT
D: -; V: TRBV20-1; size: many; J: TRBJ1-1; CDR3: CSAGAGGFANTEAFF; DNA: TGCAGTGCTGGGGCAGGAGGATTTGCGAACACTGAAGCTTTCTTT
D: -; V: TRBV5-1; size: many; J: TRBJ1-1; CDR3: CASSLYVGAEAFF; DNA: TGCGCCAGCAGCTTGTACGTAGGAGCTGAAGCTTTCTTT
D: TRBD1; V: TRBV5-1; size: many; J: TRBJ1-1; CDR3: CASSYGKGQTEAFF; DNA: TGCGCCAGCAGCTATGGGAAGGGACAGACTGAAGCTTTCTTT
D: -; V: TRBV20-1; size: many; J: TRBJ2-3; CDR3: CSAIPAGAFASTDTQYF; DNA: TGCAGTGCTATTCCGGCAGGGGCCTTTGCTAGCACAGATACGCAGTATTTT
D: -; V: TRBV10-3; size: few; J: TRBJ1-1; CDR3: CAISDKGNTEAFF; DNA: TGTGCCATCAGTGATAAGGGGAACACTGAAGCTTTCTTT
D: TRBD1; V: TRBV20-1; size: many; J: TRBJ1-5; CDR3: CSARRGTGSGASNQPQHF; DNA: TGCAGTGCTAGGAGGGGGACAGGGTCCGGGGCTAGCAATCAGCCCCAGCATTTT
D: TRBD1; V: TRBV20-1; size: many; J: TRBJ1-2; CDR3: CSTIRQGDYGYTF; DNA: TGCAGTACAATACGTCAGGGGGACTATGGCTACACCTTC
D: -; V: TRBV7-2; size: many; J: TRBJ1-5; CDR3: CASSLGNNQPQHF; DNA: TGTGCCAGCAGCTTGGGAAACAATCAGCCCCAGCATTTT
D: -; V: TRBV20-1; size: few; J: TRBJ1-5; CDR3: CSARERRFNQPQNF; DNA: TGCAGTGCTAGAGAGAGACGGTTCAATCAGCCCCAGAATTTT
D: TRBD1; V: TRBV5-1; size: many; J: TRBJ1-1; CDR3: CASSLGGVTGTEAFF; DNA: TGCGCCAGCAGCTTGGGCGGGGTGACAGGGACTGAAGCTTTCTTT